Presented here are 18 T cell receptor beta chains from one specimen sequenced in a study of T cell responses to AZD1222 COVID-19 vaccine. Some clones are missing from TCRdb's copy, which holds only in-frame ones; the method was immunoSEQ multiplex PCR. The sample holds 120,000 or so clones, approximately 90% seen once. The sample consisted of peripheral blood, taken on day 0 of AZD1222 vaccination. These receptors were obtained from an adult in good health.

This clone appeared a single time. CDR3 nucleotide sequence: TGCAGCGTTGACGGACTAGCGGGAGGTCTGTTCTTC. Encoded protein: CSVDGLAGGLFF. The rearrangement links TRBV29-1 to TRBJ2-1; 14 bases are a match to TRBD2. Per germline, CDR1 SQVTM and CDR2 ANQGSEA. The CDR3 extends over 12 amino acids. V trimming: 3 bases; J trimming: 15 bases; junction bases outside the gene matches: 4.

The chain recombines TRBV28 with TRBJ2-2; 7 nucleotides agree with TRBD1. The V gene's germline CDR1 is MDHEN and CDR2 SYDVKM. The J segment lost 1 base and the V segment lost 2 bases, leaving 4 bases of the junction unmatched. The CDR3 is made up of 16 amino acids. The CDR3 DNA reads TGTGCCAGCAGTTTACAGGGGACAGAGAACACCGGGGAGCTGTTTTTT. Its protein is CASSLQGTENTGELFF. Full variable domain (rest looked up from reference TRBV28 and TRBJ2-2): DVKVTQSSRYLVKRTGEKVFLECVQDMDHENMFWYRQDPGLGLRLIYFSYDVKMKEKGDIPEGYSVSREKKERFSLILESASTNQTSMYLCASSLQGTENTGELFFGEGSRLTVL.

V usage is TRBV10-3 and J usage is TRBJ1-3; D remains unclear. Trimming took 3 bases from V and 4 from J, leaving 13 bases between them. The germline gives CDR1 ENHRY, CDR2 SYGVKD. The CDR3 extends over 15 amino acids. CDR3 sequence reads: CAISDEGLRGNTIYF. DNA of the CDR3: TGTGCCATCAGTGATGAAGGACTGCGGGGAAACACCATATATTTT.

The chain has TRBV19 and TRBJ1-5; no clear D. With 1 base removed from V and 6 bases from J, the gap between germline ends came to 13 bases. Germline V lookup: CDR1 LNHDA, CDR2 SQIVND (reference sequence). The length of the CDR3 is 15 residues. As DNA, the CDR3 is TGTGCCAGTAGTATAGGTAGGCAATTGGGTCAGCCCCAGCATTTT. This sequence encodes CASSIGRQLGQPQHF.

The table lists this clone with a count of one. This chain connects TRBV11-2 to TRBJ2-3; the D gene is possibly TRBD1 (5 bases). The CDR3 has 15 residues. Germline CDR1 SGHAT, CDR2 FQNNGV. With 3 bases removed from V and 2 bases from J, the gap between germline ends came to 12 bases. The CDR3: CASSFSGWDTDTQYF. CDR3 in DNA: TGTGCCAGCAGCTTTTCAGGGTGGGACACAGATACGCAGTATTTT.

The gene calls are TRBV5-1 and TRBJ2-1; 9 positions match TRBD1. The V gene's germline CDR1 is SGHRS and CDR2 YFSETQ. J gave up 8 bases and V 5 bases, and 11 bases lay outside the gene matches. The CDR3 covers 15 residues. As DNA, the CDR3 is TGCGCCAGCAGTGGGGGGACAGGGTCTTTCGATGAGCAGTTCTTC. Encoded protein: CASSGGTGSFDEQFF.

CDR3 residues: CASSTSSRHGGPGGYTF. As DNA, the CDR3 is TGTGCCAGTTCTACATCTTCCCGACATGGGGGGCCTGGTGGCTACACCTTC. The chain combines TRBV19 with TRBJ1-2, with D perhaps matching TRBD1 (6 bases). The CDR3 loop spans 17 amino acids. V lost 8 bases and J 7 bases, leaving 29 bases between the germline ends. Germline V gene sequence: CDR1 LNHDA, CDR2 SQIVND (reference sequence).

The chain combines TRBV6-2 or TRBV6-3 with TRBJ2-7, with 10 bases matching TRBD2. The CDR3 covers 14 residues. CDR1 and CDR2 from the germline V gene are MNHEY and SVGEGT. V trimming: 6 bases; J trimming: 6 bases; junction bases outside the gene matches: 8. The chain's CDR3 is CASSKREGLPEQYF. Here the CDR3 DNA reads TGTGCCAGCAGCAAGCGGGAGGGCCTCCCCGAGCAGTACTTC.

CDR3 nucleotides: TGTGCCAGCAGCCCCCAGGGGTACGATGAGTACACTGAAGCTTTCTTT. Translating it yields CASSPQGYDEYTEAFF. This chain connects TRBV7-9 to TRBJ1-1, with D possibly being TRBD1 (6 bases). The CDR3 length is 16 residues. V lost 5 bases and J 3 bases, leaving 19 bases between the germline ends. Germline values: CDR1 SEHNR, CDR2 FQNEAQ (reference sequence).

This chain joins TRBV10-3 and TRBJ1-1; unclear D gene. V was clipped by 7 bases and J by 3 bases, with 12 bases between them. This CDR3 contains 13 residues. Germline assignment: CDR1 ENHRY and CDR2 SYGVKD. The DNA for the CDR3 is TGTGCCATCAATGCGGGCGTCGACACTGAAGCTTTCTTT. It codes for CAINAGVDTEAFF.

This chain connects TRBV5-8 to TRBJ1-2, with TRBD1 identical over 8 bases. The V segment lost 3 bases and the J segment 6 bases; nucleotides outside the gene matches: 10. The CDR3 length is 15 residues. The V gene's germline CDR1 is SGHTS and CDR2 YDEGEE. CDR3 sequence reads: CASSSPDRVIHGYTF. CDR3 sequence (DNA): TGTGCCAGCAGCTCCCCGGACAGGGTAATTCATGGCTACACCTTC.

DNA for the CDR3: TGTGCCAGCAGTCTACTTCCTAGCGGGAAGATAGAGACCCAGTACTTC. Translation: CASSLLPSGKIETQYF. This sequence joins TRBV28 and TRBJ2-5; the match to TRBD2 covers 9 bases. The CDR3 is 16 amino acids. From germline, CDR1 is MDHEN and CDR2 SYDVKM. The J segment lost 4 bases and the V segment lost 5 bases, leaving 11 bases of the junction unmatched. The entire variable domain, with the rest obtained from reference TRBV28 and TRBJ2-5, is as follows: DVKVTQSSRYLVKRTGEKVFLECVQDMDHENMFWYRQDPGLGLRLIYFSYDVKMKEKGDIPEGYSVSREKKERFSLILESASTNQTSMYLCASSLLPSGKIETQYFGPGTRLLVL.

The chain is built from TRBV9 and TRBJ1-3; D may be TRBD1 (6 bases). The CDR3 consists of 15 residues. V lost 6 bases and J 0 bases, leaving 13 bases between the germline ends. In germline, CDR1 is SGDLS, CDR2 YYNGEE. The CDR3 loop is CASNRDTRSGNTIYF. The CDR3 DNA sequence: TGTGCCAGCAACCGGGACACCCGCTCTGGAAACACCATATATTTT.

This clone was counted a few times. The chain recombines TRBV5-1 with TRBJ2-7; 7 nucleotides align to TRBD2. The CDR3 is made up of 16 amino acids. CDR1 and CDR2 (germline): SGHRS, YFSETQ. J was trimmed by 1 base and V by 0 bases; bases with no gene match: 7. CDR3 coding DNA: TGCGCCAGCAGCTTGGAGGTTAGCGGGTTTTCCTACGAGCAGTACTTC. Translated: CASSLEVSGFSYEQYF.

V and J are TRBV29-1 and TRBJ1-1; the match to TRBD1 covers 8 bases. In germline, CDR1 is SQVTM, CDR2 ANQGSEA. Trimming at V came to 4 bases and at J to 8 bases, leaving 6 bases not matched to a gene. The CDR3 is 12 amino acids. CDR3 in amino acids: CSVGNRDREAFF. In nucleotides, the CDR3 is TGCAGCGTTGGCAACCGGGACAGGGAAGCTTTCTTT.

The V and J genes are TRBV5-1 and TRBJ1-1; no clear D. The CDR3 has 16 residues. Trimming shortened V by 0 bases and J by 0 bases, and 12 bases separated the two germline ends. Germline V gives CDR1 SGHRS, CDR2 YFSETQ. The CDR3 region has the DNA TGCGCCAGCAGCTTGGGTGTGGGTTCCATGAACACTGAAGCTTTCTTT. Translating gives CASSLGVGSMNTEAFF.

The rearrangement links TRBV7-9 to TRBJ2-1, with TRBD2 as a possible D gene (5 bases). The length of the CDR3 is 14 residues. The V end lost 5 bases, the J end lost 4 bases, and 12 bases lay between the germline ends. CDR1 is SEHNR and CDR2 is FQNEAQ in the germline V gene (reference sequence). The CDR3 DNA follows: TGTGCCAGCAGCGAGGGAGCGAGTTACAATGAGCAGTTCTTC. Protein product: CASSEGASYNEQFF.

The chain couples TRBV12-3 or TRBV12-4 to TRBJ1-1, with D unresolved. The CDR3 sequence is 13 residues long. Trimming shortened V by 6 bases and J by 4 bases, and 12 bases separated the two germline ends. CDR3 amino acids: CASSPGPATEAFF. CDR3 nucleotide sequence: TGTGCCAGCAGCCCCGGGCCCGCCACTGAAGCTTTCTTT.